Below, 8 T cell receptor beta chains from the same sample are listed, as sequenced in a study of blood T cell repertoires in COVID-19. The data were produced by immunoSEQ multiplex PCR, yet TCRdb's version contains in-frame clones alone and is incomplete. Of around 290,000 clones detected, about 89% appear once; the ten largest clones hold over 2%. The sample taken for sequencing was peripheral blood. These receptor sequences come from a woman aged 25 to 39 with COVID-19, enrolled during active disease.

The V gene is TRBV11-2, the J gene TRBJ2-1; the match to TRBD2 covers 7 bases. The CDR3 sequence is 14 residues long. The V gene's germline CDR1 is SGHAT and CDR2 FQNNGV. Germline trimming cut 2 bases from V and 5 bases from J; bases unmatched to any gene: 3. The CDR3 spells CASSLSGANNEQFF. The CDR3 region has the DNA TGTGCCAGCAGCTTAAGCGGGGCCAACAATGAGCAGTTCTTC. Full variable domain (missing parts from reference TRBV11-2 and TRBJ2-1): EAGVAQSPRYKIIEKRQSVAFWCNPISGHATLYWYQQILGQGPKLLIQFQNNGVVDDSQLPKDRFSAERLKGVDSTLKIQPAKLEDSAVYLCASSLSGANNEQFFGPGTRLTVL.

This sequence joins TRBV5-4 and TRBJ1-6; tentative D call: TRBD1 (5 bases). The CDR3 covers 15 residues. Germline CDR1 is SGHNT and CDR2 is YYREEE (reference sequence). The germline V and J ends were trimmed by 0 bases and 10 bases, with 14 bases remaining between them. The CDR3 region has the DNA TGTGCCAGCAGCTTGGGTTCCCCCACAGGCTCACCCCTCCACTTT. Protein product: CASSLGSPTGSPLHF. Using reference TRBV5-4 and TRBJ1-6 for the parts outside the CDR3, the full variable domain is ETGVTQSPTHLIKTRGQQVTLRCSSQSGHNTVSWYQQALGQGPQFIFQYYREEENGRGNFPPRFSGLQFPNYSSELNVNALELDDSALYLCASSLGSPTGSPLHFGNGTRLTVT.

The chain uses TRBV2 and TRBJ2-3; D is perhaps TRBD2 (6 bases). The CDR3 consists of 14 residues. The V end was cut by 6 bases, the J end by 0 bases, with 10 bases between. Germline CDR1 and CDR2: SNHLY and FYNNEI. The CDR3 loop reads CASRVSGSTDTQYF. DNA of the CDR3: TGTGCCAGCAGAGTTAGCGGAAGCACAGATACGCAGTATTTT.

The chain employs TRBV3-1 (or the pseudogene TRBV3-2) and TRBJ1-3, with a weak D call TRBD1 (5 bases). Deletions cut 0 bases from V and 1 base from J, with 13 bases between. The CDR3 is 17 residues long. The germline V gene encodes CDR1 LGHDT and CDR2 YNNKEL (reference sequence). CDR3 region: CASSQDVKGYSGNTIYF. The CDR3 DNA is TGTGCCAGCAGCCAAGATGTCAAGGGGTATTCTGGAAACACCATATATTTT.

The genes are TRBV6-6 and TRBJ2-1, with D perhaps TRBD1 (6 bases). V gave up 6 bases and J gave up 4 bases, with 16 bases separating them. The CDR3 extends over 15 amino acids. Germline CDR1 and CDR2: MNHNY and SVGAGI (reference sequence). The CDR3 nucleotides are TGTGCCAGCAGCCCCGGGGCAGGGGCGTACAATGAGCAGTTCTTC. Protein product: CASSPGAGAYNEQFF.

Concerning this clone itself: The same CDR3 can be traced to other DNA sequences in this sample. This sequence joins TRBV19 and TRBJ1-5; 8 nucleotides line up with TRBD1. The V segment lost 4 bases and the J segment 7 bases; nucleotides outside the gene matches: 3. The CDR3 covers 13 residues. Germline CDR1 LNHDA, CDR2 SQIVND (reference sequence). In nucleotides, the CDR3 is TGTGCCAGTAGTAAGGACAGGGCCCAGCCCCAGCATTTT. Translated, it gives CASSKDRAQPQHF.

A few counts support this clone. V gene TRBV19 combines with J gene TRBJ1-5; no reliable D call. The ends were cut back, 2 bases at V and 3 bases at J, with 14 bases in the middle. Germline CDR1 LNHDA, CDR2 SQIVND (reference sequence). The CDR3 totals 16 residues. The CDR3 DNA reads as TGTGCCAGTAGTATACGACCAGGTGGCGACAATCAGCCCCAGCATTTT. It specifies CASSIRPGGDNQPQHF.

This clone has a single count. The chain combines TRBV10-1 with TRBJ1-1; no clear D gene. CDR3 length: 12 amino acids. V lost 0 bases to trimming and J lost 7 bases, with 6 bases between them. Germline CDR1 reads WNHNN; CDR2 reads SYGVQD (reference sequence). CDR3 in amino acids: CASSESHSEAFF. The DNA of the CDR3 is TGCGCCAGCAGTGAGTCTCACAGTGAAGCTTTCTTT.